This T cell receptor (beta chain) was recovered during a study of control samples from healthy donors and cancer patients. Deletions cut 2 bases from V and 0 bases from J, with 5 bases between. Germline loops: CDR1 SGHKS, CDR2 YYEKEE (reference sequence). The CDR3 contains 14 residues. Data came from immunoSEQ multiplex PCR; TCRdb stores just in-frame clones and leaves some out. This sample carries about 180,000 clones, around 94% of them seen once, and the ten largest clones take approximately 1.5%. Sequencing input: blood. The sequence derives from a man aged 30 to 39 in good health. The chain links TRBV5-5 to TRBJ1-4; D unclear. The CDR3 DNA reads TGTGCCAGCAGCTTCACCGCAACTAATGAAAAACTGTTTTTT. Protein sequence: CASSFTATNEKLFF.